The sequence of this T cell receptor beta chain was determined in a study of T cells after yellow fever vaccination. Study-wide background: With SMART-Seq v4 Ultra Low Input, the fractions containing low cell numbers were prepared.

Findings of the study overall: Post-booster repertoires contained most primary-vaccination clones again (96% CD4, about 88% CD8). Secondary responses were weaker yet peaked faster, day 5 versus 15.

CDR1 is PRHDT, CDR2 FYEKMQ, per germline (reference sequence). V gave up 5 bases and J gave up 5 bases; unmatched junction bases: 11. The CDR3 runs to 15 residues. This clonotype has a count of ten or more. The target antigen is unknown. Conversion of TCR transcripts into cDNA relied on 5'RACE template switching, which added a universal primer site and UMIs. TCRdb reprocessed the 5' RACE reads with MiXCR, giving one entry per CDR3 protein. The sample records under 200,000 distinct CDR3 sequences, about 7% being singletons. This sequence originates from a man aged 18 to 29 who received the YFV17D yellow fever vaccine. The chain carries TRBV13 and TRBJ2-5; the match to TRBD1 covers 7 bases. The source was CD4+ T cells sorted from PBMCs, collected 5 days after the first yellow fever vaccination. CDR3 protein: CASSQGQDRRETQYF. The CDR3, as DNA: TGTGCCAGCAGCCAAGGACAGGACCGTCGGGAGACCCAGTACTTC.